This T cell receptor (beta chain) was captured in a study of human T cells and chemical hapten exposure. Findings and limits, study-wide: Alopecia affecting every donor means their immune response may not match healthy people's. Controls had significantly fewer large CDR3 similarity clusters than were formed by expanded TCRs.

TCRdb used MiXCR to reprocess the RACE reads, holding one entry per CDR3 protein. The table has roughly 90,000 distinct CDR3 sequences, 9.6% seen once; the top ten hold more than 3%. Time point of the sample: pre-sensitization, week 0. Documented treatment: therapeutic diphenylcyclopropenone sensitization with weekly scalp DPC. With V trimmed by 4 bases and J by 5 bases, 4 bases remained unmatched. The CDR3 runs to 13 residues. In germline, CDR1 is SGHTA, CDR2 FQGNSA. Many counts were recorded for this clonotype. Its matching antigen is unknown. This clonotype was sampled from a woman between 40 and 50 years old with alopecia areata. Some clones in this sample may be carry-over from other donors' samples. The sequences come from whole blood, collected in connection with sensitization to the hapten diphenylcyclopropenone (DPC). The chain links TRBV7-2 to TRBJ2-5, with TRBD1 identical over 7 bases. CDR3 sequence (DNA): TGTGCCAGCAGCTCCCCACAGGGGGAGACCCAGTACTTC. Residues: CASSSPQGETQYF. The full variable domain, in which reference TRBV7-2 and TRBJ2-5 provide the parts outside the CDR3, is GAGVSQSPSNKVTEKGKDVELRCDPISGHTALYWYRQSLGQGLEFLIYFQGNSAPDKSGLPSDRFSAERTGGSVSTLTIQRTQQEDSAVYLCASSSPQGETQYFGPGTRLLVL.